Many counts were recorded for the clone carrying this T cell receptor (beta chain). This specimen comes from a study of HIV-infected patients and healthy controls. MiXCR was run by TCRdb on the 5' RACE reads, yielding one entry per CDR3 protein. The sample lists about 64,000 distinct CDR3 sequences, roughly 19% occurring once. The sequencing input was CD4+ T cells from blood. The source is a human donor in good health.

CDR3 DNA: TGTGCCAGCAGCCAGCAAACCGGGACAGGGAGTGGAGGCTATGGCTACACCTTC. This encodes CASSQQTGTGSGGYGYTF. The chain uses TRBV3-1 and TRBJ1-2; 9 bases are shared with TRBD1. This CDR3 region has 18 residues. Germline V gene data show CDR1 as LGHDT and CDR2 as YNNKEL (reference sequence). The J segment lost 4 bases and the V segment lost 3 bases, leaving 15 bases of the junction unmatched.